The TCR beta chain under discussion was sequenced for a study of monozygotic twins with inflammatory bowel disease. Broader study findings: Inverse Simpson values showed less TCRbeta diversity in IBD patients than in their healthy co-twins. There were differing immunosuppressive treatments, which may have added variability to patient repertoires.

This CDR3 comprises 11 residues. Germline V gene sequence: CDR1 SQVTM, CDR2 ANQGSEA. Each donor gave 2.5 ml of peripheral blood. With respect to this clonotype: The antigen is unknown.

Each UMI harboured a 6-nucleotide sample barcode and was appended via template switching. TCRdb re-called the 5' RACE reads; every CDR3 protein appears as one record, without DNA. The table lists 400,000 or so distinct CDR3 sequences. The chain has TRBV29-1 and TRBJ2-5. Sample: blood. The sequence was collected from a human donor with ulcerative colitis or Crohn's disease, or a healthy co-twin of an affected twin (not recorded which). The CDR3 sequence is CSALREETQYF.